This TCR beta chain was recovered during a study of CD8+ T cells in alopecia areata. Sample treatment: oral pan-JAK inhibitor, 5-10 mg twice daily. It was from alopecia areata patients that lesional scalp punch biopsies and peripheral blood were collected. Sorting separated CD4+ and CD8+ T cells out of PBMCs. RNA was isolated and reverse transcribed to cDNA, the sequencing template. TCRdb keeps only in-frame clones here, not all; method: immunoSEQ multiplex PCR. The sample contains 250,000 to 300,000 clones, 58% of which appear only once. Points from the study as a whole: Among the top 100, expanded CD8+ clones were significantly decreased by tofacitinib, as was scalp clonality. Numerous clones, expanded in lesions, remained in scalp and blood during tofacitinib.

Worth noting for this clone: Its specificity is unknown.

Material: CD4+ T cells sorted from blood, obtained at week 24, from a patient treated with tofacitinib. This clonotype originated in a human donor with alopecia areata.

CDR3 protein: CAWSAGKAGNQPQHF. The CDR3 DNA is TGTGCCTGGTCAGCCGGGAAGGCCGGCAATCAGCCCCAGCATTTT. The chain employs TRBV30 and TRBJ1-5, with D unresolved. The CDR3 spans 15 residues. Germline-derived CDR1 and CDR2 are GTSNPN and SVGIG (reference sequence). With 5 bases removed from V and 2 bases from J, the gap between germline ends came to 16 bases. The full variable domain, with the rest looked up from reference TRBV30 and TRBJ1-5, is SQTIHQWPATLVQPVGSPLSLECTVEGTSNPNLYWYRQAAGRGLQLLFYSVGIGQISSEVPQNLSASRPQDRQFILSSKKLLLSDSGFYLCAWSAGKAGNQPQHFGDGTRLSIL.